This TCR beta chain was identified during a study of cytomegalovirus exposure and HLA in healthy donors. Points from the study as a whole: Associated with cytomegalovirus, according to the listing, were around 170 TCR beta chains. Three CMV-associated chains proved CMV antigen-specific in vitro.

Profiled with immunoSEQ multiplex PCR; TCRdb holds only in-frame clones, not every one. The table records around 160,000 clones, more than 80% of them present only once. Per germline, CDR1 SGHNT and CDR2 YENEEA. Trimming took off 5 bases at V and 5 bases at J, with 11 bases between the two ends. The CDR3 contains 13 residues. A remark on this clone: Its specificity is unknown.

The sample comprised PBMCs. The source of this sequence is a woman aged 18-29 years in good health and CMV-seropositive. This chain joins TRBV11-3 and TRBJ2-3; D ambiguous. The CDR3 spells CASSIQPGDTQYF. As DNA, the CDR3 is TGTGCCAGCAGCATCCAGCCGGGAGATACGCAGTATTTT.